The following is a T cell receptor beta chain sequence with its context. Its antigen is not yet known. A 2.5 ml peripheral blood sample was drawn into PAXgene tubes per donor and stored at -80°C. Without any T cell sorting, total RNA was extracted from whole blood using the PAXgene blood miRNA kit on an automated QIAcube. Peripheral blood from monozygotic twin pairs who were concordant or discordant for inflammatory bowel disease underwent deep TCRalpha and TCRbeta repertoire profiling using unique molecular barcoding. Smoking habits were recorded for all twin pairs, with individuals classified as current, former or never smokers. The library was built by means of 5' RACE. Each TCR library was prepared from around 3,400 ng of total RNA. cDNA was synthesized with SMARTScribe reverse transcriptase in eight separate reactions per sample. During cDNA synthesis, template switching was used to introduce unique molecular identifiers that contained a 6-nucleotide sample barcode. Two nested PCRs of roughly 16 and 10 cycles amplified the TCRalpha and TCRbeta cDNA, and bead purification followed each PCR. Before amplification, the cDNA was treated with uracil DNA-glycosylase and purified using the QIAquick PCR purification kit. In the second PCR, Illumina TruSeq-compatible adapters and sample-specific barcodes were added. Library quality and concentration were assessed using TapeStation and Qubit, and 4.5 to 6.5 ng of each library was pooled. The pooled libraries were sequenced with 2 x 100 bp reads and custom sequencing primers on an Illumina HiSeq2500 single-index Rapid Run. As for the original processing: UMI-based consensus assembly with MiGEC version 1.2.6 was used to correct PCR and sequencing errors. MiXCR version 2.1.1 was used for V(D)J alignment, clonotype assembly and CDR3 extraction. Normalisation of gene usage, clonotype sharing and MAIT/NKT TCR abundance was achieved by analysing the top 1000, 10 000 and 20 000 clonotypes per sample. After downsampling to 27 000 UMIs, diversity was calculated as the inverse Simpson index using the vegan R package. Paired Mann-Whitney U tests on discordant twin pairs were used, with Benjamini-Hochberg multiple-testing correction. With the reads reprocessed by TCRdb, a single entry stands for each CDR3 protein sequence and no DNA is reported. In this record, the V and J calls reflect TCRdb's handling and not the investigators' own analysis. The sample table holds under 130,000 distinct CDR3 sequences. The biggest ten clones account for 1.9% of the sample.

The data were taken from a study of monozygotic twins with inflammatory bowel disease (dated by TCRdb to the late 2010s). Background on the whole study: In total, about 30 monozygotic twin pairs made up the full study: 19 Danish pairs, all IBD-discordant, plus nine German pairs, of which four were IBD-concordant and five were IBD-discordant. Disease-associated traits were sought mainly through comparisons between IBD patients and their genetically identical healthy co-twins within discordant pairs. Each individual had, on average, about 151 000 unique TCRalpha sequences and 181 000 unique TCRbeta sequences available for analysis.

CDR1 and CDR2 were assigned from the germline V gene as LGHNA and YSLEER. The CDR3 spans 17 residues, from the cysteine through the phenylalanine. No DNA is listed. Results and caveats for the whole study, not just this receptor: No difference in repertoire similarity was observed between concordant and discordant twins, possibly owing to limited statistical power. Different T cell subtypes could not be distinguished in the analysis. The results gave no support for a single strong signal or clonotype linked to IBD. TCRbeta repertoire diversity, by inverse Simpson index, was decreased in IBD patients compared with their healthy co-twins. Differing immunosuppressive treatments among patients may have added background noise and inter-individual variability to the repertoires. IBD patients shared fewer clonotypes with other individuals than healthy twins did, most markedly in patients showing signs of disease activity.

This sequence was found in a human donor with ulcerative colitis or Crohn's disease, or a healthy co-twin of an affected twin (not recorded which). Rearrangement joined TRBV4-3 to TRBJ2-7. Sample: blood. The encoded CDR3 is CASSQDRVRGSSYEQYF.